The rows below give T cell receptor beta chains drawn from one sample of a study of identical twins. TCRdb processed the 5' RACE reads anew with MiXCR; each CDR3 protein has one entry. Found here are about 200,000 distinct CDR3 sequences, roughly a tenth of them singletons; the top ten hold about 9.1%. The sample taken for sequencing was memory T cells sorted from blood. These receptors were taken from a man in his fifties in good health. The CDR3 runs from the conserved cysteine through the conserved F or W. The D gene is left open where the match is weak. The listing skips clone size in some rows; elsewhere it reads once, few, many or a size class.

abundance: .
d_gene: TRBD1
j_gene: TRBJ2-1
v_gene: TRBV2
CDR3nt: TGTGCCAGCAGTGTTGGGGACAGGGTTTACAATGAGCAGTTCTTC
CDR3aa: CASSVGDRVYNEQFF

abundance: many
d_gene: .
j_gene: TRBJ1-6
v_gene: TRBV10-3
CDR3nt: TGTGCCACCGGACAGAGCCCGGGATCACCCCTCCACTTT
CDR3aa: CATGQSPGSPLHF

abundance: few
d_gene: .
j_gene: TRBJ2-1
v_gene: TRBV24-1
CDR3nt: TGTGCCACCAGTGATTATCGGCAGGGAGGTCGTAAAAGGAGTATTTATGAGCAGTTCTTC
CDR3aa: CATSDYRQGGRKRSIYEQFF

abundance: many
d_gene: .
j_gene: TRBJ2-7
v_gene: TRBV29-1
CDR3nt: TGCAGCGTTGAAGATTGGCTTTCCTACGAGCAGTACTTC
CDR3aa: CSVEDWLSYEQYF

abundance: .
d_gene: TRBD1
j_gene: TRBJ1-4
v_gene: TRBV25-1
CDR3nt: TGTGCCAGCATACCGGGACAGGGGATTGGCGCAACTAATGAAAAACTGTTTTTT
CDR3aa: CASIPGQGIGATNEKLFF

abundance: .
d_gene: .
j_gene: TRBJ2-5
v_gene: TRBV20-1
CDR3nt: TGCAGTGCTAAGTTTATGCAGACCCAGTACTTC
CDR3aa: CSAKFMQTQYF

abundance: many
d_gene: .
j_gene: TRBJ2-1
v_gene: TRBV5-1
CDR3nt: TGCGCCAGCAGCCCTTTCCCGGGTAATGAGCAGTTCTTC
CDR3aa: CASSPFPGNEQFF

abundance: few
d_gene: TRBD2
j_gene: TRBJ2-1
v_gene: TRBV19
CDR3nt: TGTGCCAGTACCAGACTAGCGGGAGAGGGTGAGCAGTTCTTC
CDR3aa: CASTRLAGEGEQFF

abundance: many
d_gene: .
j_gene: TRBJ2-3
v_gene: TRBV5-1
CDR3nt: TGCGCCAGCAGCTTTTCCGGGTTTGAGGCAGATACGCAGTATTTT
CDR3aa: CASSFSGFEADTQYF

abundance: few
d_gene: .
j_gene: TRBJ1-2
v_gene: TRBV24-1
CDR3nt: TGTGCCACCAGTGAGAACAGGGAGGGCTACACCTTC
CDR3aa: CATSENREGYTF

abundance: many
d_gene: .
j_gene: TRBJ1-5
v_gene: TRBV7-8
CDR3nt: TGTGCCAGCAGCCCCGGACAGTTTGGGCCCCAGCATTTT
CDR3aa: CASSPGQFGPQHF

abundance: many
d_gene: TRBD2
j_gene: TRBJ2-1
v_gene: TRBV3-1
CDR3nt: TGTGCCAGCAGCCGAGGACTAGCTCGTAGCCACAATGAGCAGTTCTTC
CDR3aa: CASSRGLARSHNEQFF

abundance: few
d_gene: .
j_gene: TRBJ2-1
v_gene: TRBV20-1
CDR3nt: TGCAGTGCGGCAGCTACCTACAATGAGCAGTTCTTC
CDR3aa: CSAAATYNEQFF

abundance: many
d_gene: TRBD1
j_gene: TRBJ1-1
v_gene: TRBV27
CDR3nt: TGTGCCAGCAGTAGACAGGGAGTGAACACTGAAGCTTTCTTT
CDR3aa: CASSRQGVNTEAFF

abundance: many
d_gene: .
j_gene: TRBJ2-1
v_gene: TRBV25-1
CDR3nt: TGTGCCAGCAGTGAAATTGGACTATACTCCTACAATGAGCAGTTCTTC
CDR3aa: CASSEIGLYSYNEQFF

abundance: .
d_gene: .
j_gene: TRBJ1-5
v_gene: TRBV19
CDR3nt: TGTGCCAGTAGTGAACGGAATCAGCCCCAGCATTTT
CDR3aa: CASSERNQPQHF

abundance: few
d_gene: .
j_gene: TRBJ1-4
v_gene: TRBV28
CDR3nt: TGTGCCAGCAGTTCGGCGGGGGGAGGGGATCGCGGTGAAAAACTGTTTTTT
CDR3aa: CASSSAGGGDRGEKLFF

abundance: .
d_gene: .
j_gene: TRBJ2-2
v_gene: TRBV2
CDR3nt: TGTGCCAGCTCGCTACTGAAACTAGGGGAGCTGTTTTTT
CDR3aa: CASSLLKLGELFF

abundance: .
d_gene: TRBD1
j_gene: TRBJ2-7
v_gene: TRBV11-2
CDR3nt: TGTGCCAGCAGCCCAAGTACCGGGACAGTCAACGAGCAGTACTTC
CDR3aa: CASSPSTGTVNEQYF

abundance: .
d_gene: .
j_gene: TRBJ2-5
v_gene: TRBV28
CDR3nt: TGTGCCAGCAGCCCGCTAGGATCCCGGGGGGCGAGGGAGACCCAGTACTTC
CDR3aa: CASSPLGSRGARETQYF

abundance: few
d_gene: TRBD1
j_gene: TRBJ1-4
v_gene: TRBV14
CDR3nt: TGTGCCAGCAGCCCCTGGACAGGGCGAGGAAAACTGTTTTTT
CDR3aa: CASSPWTGRGKLFF

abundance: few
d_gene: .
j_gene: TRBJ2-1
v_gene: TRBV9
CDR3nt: TGTGCCAGCAGCGTACGTGGGGAAGCCTACAATGAGCAGTTCTTC
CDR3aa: CASSVRGEAYNEQFF

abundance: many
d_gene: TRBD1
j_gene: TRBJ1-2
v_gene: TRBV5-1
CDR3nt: TGCGCCAGCAGCTCCTCCGGGACAGAGCCGATGAGGTACACCTTC
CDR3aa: CASSSSGTEPMRYTF

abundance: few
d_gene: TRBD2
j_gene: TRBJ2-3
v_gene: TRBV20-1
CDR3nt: TGCAGTGCGGATCCGGGACTAGCAAAGACAGATACGCAGTATTTT
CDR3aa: CSADPGLAKTDTQYF

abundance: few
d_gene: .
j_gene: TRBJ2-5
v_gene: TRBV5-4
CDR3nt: TGTGCCAGCAGTGCCGGGTGGGAGACCCAGTACTTC
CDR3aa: CASSAGWETQYF

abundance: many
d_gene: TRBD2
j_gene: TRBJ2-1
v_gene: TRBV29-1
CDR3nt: TGCAGCGTTGAACTAGCGGGAGATACTAACAATGAGCAGTTCTTC
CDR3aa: CSVELAGDTNNEQFF

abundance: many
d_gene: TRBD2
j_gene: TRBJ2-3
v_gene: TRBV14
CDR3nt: TGTGCCAGCAGCCCCGGGAGGGGGGTACTCACAGATACGCAGTATTTT
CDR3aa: CASSPGRGVLTDTQYF

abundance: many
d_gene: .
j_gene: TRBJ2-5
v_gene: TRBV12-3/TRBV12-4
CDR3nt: TGTGCCAGCAGTTCCTTGGGGGGATACGAGACCCAGTACTTC
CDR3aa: CASSSLGGYETQYF

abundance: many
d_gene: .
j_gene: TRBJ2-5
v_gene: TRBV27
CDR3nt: TGTGCCAGCAGTTCCCAGGGCTACCAAGAGACCCAGTACTTC
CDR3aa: CASSSQGYQETQYF

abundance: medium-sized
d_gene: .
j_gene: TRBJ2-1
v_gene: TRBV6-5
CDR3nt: TGTGCCAGCAGTTACTACTATCAACCTTCGGGGAACAATGAGCAGTTCTTC
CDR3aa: CASSYYYQPSGNNEQFF

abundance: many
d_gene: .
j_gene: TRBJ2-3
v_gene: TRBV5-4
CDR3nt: TGTGCCAGCAGCTTGAGTAGGGGCCGCACAGATACGCAGTATTTT
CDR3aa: CASSLSRGRTDTQYF

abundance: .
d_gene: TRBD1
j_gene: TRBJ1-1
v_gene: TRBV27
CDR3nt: TGTGCCAGCAGTTCATTGGGGTTGAGACAGGGTGGAACTGAAGCTTTCTTT
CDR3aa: CASSSLGLRQGGTEAFF

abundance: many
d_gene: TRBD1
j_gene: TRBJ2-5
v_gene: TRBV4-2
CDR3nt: TGTGCCAGCAGCCAAAGATACGGGACAGGGGGCCCAGAGACCCAGTACTTC
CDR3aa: CASSQRYGTGGPETQYF

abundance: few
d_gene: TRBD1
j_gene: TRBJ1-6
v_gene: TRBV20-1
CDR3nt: TGCAGTGCCAAGGACAGGGCTTCAAATAATTCACCCCTCCACTTT
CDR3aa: CSAKDRASNNSPLHF

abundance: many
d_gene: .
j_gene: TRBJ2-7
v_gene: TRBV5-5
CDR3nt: TGTGCCAGCAGCGCTAGGGCGATAAGCTCCTACGAGCAGTACTTC
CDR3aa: CASSARAISSYEQYF